The clone carrying this TCR beta chain was found many times. The antigen remains undetermined. Building of the TCR beta libraries involved iRepertoire HTBI primers and Arm-PCR of CDR3 regions. In TCRdb, the multiplex PCR reads were re-called with MiXCR into one record per CDR3 protein. The top ten clones hold roughly 41% of a sample with about 660,000 distinct CDR3 sequences, around 30% of them seen once. Per germline, CDR1 SQVTM and CDR2 ANQGSEA. There are 13 residues in the CDR3. Trimming removed 4 bases at V and 1 base at J, with 11 bases between. The time point here: persistent/refractory GD, antithyroid drugs over 5 years with positive TRAb. Making the TCR library involved RNA that had been extracted from PBMCs. Graves' disease diagnosis was established per American Thyroid Association guidelines. The record originates from a study of regulatory T cells in long-lasting Graves disease. Findings and caveats of the study: Under persistent disease, TRBV28, TRBJ1-2 and TRBJ2-5 were used preferentially.

The clonotype was recovered from a female donor with Graves disease. The specimen was peripheral blood mononuclear cells (PBMCs), collected when the disease was refractory, from a patient treated with antithyroid drugs. The genes are TRBV29-1 and TRBJ2-7, with D tentatively TRBD1 or TRBD2 (5 bases each). The CDR3 reads CSVGGTESYEQYF. CDR3 coding DNA: TGCAGCGTTGGAGGGACGGAGTCCTACGAGCAGTACTTC.